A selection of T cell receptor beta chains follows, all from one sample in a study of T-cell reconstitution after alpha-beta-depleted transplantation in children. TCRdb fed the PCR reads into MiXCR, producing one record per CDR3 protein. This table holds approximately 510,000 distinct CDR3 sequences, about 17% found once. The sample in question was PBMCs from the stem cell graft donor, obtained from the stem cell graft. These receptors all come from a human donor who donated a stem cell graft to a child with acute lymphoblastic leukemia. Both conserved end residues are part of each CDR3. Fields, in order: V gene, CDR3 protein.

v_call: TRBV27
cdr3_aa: CASSPPGLARETQYF

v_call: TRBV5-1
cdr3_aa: CASSLALATWTDTQYF

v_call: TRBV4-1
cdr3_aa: CASSHPTGPYYGYTF

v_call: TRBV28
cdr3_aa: CASSSPPRPEAFF

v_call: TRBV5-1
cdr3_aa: CASSIRTGANSPLHF

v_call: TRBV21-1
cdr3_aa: CASSKDIGGDPYNEQFF

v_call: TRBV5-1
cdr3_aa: CASSLGGGAEAFF

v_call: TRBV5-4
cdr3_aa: CASSPGGIMNTEAFF

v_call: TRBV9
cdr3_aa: CASSVLSGMRNEQFF

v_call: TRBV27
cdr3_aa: CASSPPGQGIGTGELFF

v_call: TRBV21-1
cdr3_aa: CASSKERTENTEAFF

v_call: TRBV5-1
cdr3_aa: CASSQVGSSGANVLTF

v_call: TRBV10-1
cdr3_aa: CASSQGSKQFF

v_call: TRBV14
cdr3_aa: CASSQDGVYWGNTEAFF

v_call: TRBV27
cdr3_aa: CASSAGQGLGKNIQYF

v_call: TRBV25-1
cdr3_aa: CASSALPGDSSYEQYF

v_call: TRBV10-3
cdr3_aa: CAISSGTSPGELFF

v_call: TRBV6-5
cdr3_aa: CASSYSGTGRAEAFF

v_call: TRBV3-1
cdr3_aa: CASSLARGGSSSGANVLTF